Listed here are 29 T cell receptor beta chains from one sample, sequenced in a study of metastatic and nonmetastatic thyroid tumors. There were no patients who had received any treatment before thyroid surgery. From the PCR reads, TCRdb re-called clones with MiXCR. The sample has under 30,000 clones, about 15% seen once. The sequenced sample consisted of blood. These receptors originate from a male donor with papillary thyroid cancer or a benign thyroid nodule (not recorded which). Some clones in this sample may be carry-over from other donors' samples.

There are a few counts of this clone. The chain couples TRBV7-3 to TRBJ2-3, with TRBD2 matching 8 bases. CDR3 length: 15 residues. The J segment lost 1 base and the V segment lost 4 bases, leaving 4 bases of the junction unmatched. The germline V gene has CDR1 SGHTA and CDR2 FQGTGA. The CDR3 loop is CASSSMTSGTDTQYF. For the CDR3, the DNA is TGTGCCAGCAGCTCTATGACTAGCGGCACAGATACGCAGTATTTT. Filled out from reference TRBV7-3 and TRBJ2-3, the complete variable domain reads GAGVSQTPSNKVTEKGKYVELRCDPISGHTALYWYRQSLGQGPEFLIYFQGTGAADDSGLPNDRFFAVRPEGSVSTLKIQRTERGDSAVYLCASSSMTSGTDTQYFGPGTRLTVL.

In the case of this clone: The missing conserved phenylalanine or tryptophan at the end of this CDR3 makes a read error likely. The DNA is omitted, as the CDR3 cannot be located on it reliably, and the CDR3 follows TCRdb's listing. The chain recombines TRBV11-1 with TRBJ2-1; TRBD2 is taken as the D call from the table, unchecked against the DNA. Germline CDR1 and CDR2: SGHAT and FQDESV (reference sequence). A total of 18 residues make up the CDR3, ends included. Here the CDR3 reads CASSSTRASGGTYNEQCI.

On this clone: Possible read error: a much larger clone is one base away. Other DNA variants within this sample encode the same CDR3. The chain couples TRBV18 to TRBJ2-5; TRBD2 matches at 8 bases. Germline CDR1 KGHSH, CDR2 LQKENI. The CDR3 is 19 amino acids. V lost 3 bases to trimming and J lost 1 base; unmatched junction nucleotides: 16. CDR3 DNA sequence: TGTGCCAGCTCACCGATGATGCTTAGCGGGATACTTGGCCAAGAGACCCAGTACTTC. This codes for CASSPMMLSGILGQETQYF. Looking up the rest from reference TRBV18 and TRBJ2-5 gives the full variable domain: NAGVMQNPRHLVRRRGQEARLRCSPMKGHSHVYWYRQLPEEGLKFMVYLQKENIIDESGMPKERFSAEFPKEGPSILRIQQVVRGDSAAYFCASSPMMLSGILGQETQYFGPGTRLLVL.

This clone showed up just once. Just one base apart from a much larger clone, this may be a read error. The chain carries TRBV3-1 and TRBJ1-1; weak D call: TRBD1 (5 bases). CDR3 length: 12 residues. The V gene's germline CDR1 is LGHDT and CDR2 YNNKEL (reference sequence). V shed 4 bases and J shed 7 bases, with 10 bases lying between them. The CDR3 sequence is CASSPHTGEAFF. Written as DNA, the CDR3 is TGTGCCAGCAGCCCGCATACAGGTGAAGCTTTCTTT.

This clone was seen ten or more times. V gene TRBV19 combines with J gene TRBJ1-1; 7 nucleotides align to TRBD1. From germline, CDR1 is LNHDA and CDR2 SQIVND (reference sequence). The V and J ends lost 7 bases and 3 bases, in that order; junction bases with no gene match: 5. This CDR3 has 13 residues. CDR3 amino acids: CASTGTEYTEAFF. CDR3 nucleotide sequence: TGTGCCAGTACCGGGACAGAGTACACTGAAGCTTTCTTT.

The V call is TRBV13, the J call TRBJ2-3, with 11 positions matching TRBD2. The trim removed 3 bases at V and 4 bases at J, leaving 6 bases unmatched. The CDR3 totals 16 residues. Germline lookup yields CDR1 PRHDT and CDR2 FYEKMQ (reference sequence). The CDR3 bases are TGTGCCAGCAGCTTTACTAGCGGGAGTACAGCAGATACGCAGTATTTT. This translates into CASSFTSGSTADTQYF.

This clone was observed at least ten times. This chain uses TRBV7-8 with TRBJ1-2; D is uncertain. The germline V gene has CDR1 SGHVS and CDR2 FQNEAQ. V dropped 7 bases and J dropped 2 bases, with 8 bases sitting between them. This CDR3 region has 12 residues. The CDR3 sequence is CASKTENYGYTF. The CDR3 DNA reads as TGTGCCAGCAAAACAGAGAACTATGGCTACACCTTC.

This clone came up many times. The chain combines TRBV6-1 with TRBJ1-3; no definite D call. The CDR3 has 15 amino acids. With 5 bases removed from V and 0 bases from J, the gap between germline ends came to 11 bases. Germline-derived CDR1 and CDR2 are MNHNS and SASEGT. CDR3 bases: TGTGCCAGCAGTTTCTTAGACCGCTCTGGAAACACCATATATTTT. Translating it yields CASSFLDRSGNTIYF.

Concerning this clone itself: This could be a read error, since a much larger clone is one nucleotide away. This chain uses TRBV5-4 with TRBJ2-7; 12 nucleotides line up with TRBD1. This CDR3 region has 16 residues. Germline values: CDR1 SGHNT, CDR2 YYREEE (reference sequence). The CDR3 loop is CASSLFYGTGGHDQYF. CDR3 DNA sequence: TGTGCCAGCAGCTTGTTTTATGGGACAGGGGGCCACGATCAGTACTTC.

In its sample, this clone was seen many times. CDR3 region: CASSLLSRDTEAFF. In nucleotides, the CDR3 is TGTGCCAGCTCCTTACTATCACGGGACACTGAAGCTTTCTTT. This chain connects TRBV18 to TRBJ1-1; D is uncertain. Germline values: CDR1 KGHSH, CDR2 LQKENI. This CDR3 is 14 amino acids long. V was cut by 6 bases and J by 3 bases, with 14 bases left in between.

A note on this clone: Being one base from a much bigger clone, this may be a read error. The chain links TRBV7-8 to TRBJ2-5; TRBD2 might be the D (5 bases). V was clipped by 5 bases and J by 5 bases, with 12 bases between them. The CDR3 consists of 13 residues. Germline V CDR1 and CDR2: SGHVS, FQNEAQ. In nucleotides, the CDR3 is TGTGCCAGCAGCCACGGACTCGGTGAGACCCAGTACTTC. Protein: CASSHGLGETQYF.

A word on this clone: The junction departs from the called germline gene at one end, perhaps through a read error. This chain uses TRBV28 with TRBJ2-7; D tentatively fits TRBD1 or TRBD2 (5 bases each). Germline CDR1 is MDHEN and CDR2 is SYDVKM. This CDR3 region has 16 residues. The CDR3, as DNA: TGTGCCAGTAGTTACCTACAGGAGAGGGGCTCCTACGAGCAGTACTTC. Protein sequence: CASSYLQERGSYEQYF.

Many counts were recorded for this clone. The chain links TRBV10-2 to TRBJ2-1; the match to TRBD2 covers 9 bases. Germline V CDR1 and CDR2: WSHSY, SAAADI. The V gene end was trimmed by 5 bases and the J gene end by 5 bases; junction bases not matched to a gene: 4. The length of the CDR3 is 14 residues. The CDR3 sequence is CASSLLAGHNEQFF. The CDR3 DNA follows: TGCGCCAGCAGTCTACTAGCGGGCCACAATGAGCAGTTCTTC.

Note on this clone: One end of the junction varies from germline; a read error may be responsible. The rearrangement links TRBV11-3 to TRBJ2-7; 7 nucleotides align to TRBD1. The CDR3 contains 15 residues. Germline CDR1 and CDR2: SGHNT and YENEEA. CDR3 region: CASILVAGGAYDQYF. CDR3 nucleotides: TGTGCCAGCATCTTAGTGGCAGGGGGAGCCTACGATCAGTACTTC.

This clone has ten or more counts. CDR3 sequence reads: CASGFAAGTSVYEQYF. The CDR3 bases are TGTGCTAGTGGTTTTGCCGCCGGGACTAGCGTCTACGAGCAGTACTTC. The chain employs TRBV12-5 and TRBJ2-7, with 10 bases identical to TRBD2. The ends lost 3 bases at V and 3 bases at J; junction bases unmatched: 8. The V gene's germline CDR1 is LGHNT and CDR2 FRNRAP. The CDR3 totals 16 residues.

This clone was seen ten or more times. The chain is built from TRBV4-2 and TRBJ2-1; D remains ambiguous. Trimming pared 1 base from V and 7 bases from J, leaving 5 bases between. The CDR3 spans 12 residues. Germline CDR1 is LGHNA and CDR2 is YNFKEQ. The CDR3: CASSQVANEQFF. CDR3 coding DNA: TGTGCCAGCAGCCAAGTCGCGAATGAGCAGTTCTTC.

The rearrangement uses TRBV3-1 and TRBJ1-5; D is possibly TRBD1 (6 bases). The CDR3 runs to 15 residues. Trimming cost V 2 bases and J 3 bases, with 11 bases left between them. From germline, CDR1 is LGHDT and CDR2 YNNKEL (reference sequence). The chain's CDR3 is CASSQHGQYNQPQHF. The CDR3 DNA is TGTGCCAGCAGCCAACATGGACAGTACAATCAGCCCCAGCATTTT.

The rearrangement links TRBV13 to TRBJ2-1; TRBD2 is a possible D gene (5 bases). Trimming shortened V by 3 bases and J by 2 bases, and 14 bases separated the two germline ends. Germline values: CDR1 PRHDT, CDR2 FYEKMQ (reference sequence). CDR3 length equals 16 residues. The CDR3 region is CASSFLKADPYNEQFF. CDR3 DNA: TGTGCCAGCAGCTTTTTAAAAGCGGACCCCTACAATGAGCAGTTCTTC.

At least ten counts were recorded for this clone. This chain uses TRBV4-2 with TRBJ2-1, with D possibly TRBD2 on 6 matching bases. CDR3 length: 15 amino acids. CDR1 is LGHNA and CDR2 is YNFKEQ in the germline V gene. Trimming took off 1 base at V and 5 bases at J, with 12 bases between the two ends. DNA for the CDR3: TGTGCCAGCAGCCAAGGGAGGGACGTTGACAATGAGCAGTTCTTC. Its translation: CASSQGRDVDNEQFF.

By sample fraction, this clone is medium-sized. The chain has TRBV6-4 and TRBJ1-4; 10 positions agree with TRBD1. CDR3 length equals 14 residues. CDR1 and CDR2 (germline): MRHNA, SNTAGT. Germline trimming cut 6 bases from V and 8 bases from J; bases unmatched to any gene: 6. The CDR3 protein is CASSAGTGEEKLFF. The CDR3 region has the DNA TGTGCCAGCAGCGCCGGGACAGGGGAAGAAAAACTGTTTTTT.

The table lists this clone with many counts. The chain's CDR3 is CASSIVQGVDQYNEQFF. The CDR3 DNA sequence: TGTGCCAGTAGTATCGTCCAGGGGGTGGACCAATACAATGAGCAGTTCTTC. The rearrangement uses TRBV19 and TRBJ2-1, with TRBD1 matching over 7 bases. J gave up 4 bases and V 3 bases, and 12 bases lay outside the gene matches. The germline gives CDR1 LNHDA, CDR2 SQIVND (reference sequence). The CDR3 is 17 residues long.

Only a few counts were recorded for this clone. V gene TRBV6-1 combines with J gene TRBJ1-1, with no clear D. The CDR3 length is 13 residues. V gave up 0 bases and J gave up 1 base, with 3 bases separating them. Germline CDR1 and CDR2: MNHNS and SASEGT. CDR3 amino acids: CASSEAENTEAFF. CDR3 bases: TGTGCCAGCAGTGAAGCAGAGAACACTGAAGCTTTCTTT.

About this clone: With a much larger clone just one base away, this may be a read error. For the CDR3, the DNA is TGTGCCAGAATCAGGACAGTAGCCAAAAACATTCAGTACTTC. Translating it yields CARIRTVAKNIQYF. The chain joins TRBV6-4 to TRBJ2-4; TRBD1 might be the D (6 bases). V dropped 9 bases and J dropped 0 bases, with 12 bases sitting between them. Per the germline V gene, CDR1 is MRHNA and CDR2 is SNTAGT. The CDR3 length is 14 residues.

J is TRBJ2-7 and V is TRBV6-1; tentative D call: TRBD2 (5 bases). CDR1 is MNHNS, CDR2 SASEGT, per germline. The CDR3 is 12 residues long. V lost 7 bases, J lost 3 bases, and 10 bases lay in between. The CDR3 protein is CASNGGDYEQYF. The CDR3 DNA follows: TGTGCCAGCAACGGAGGTGACTACGAGCAGTACTTC.

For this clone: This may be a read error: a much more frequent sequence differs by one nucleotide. The CDR3 nucleotides read TGTGCCACCTGCAGAGATCCCCAGGAGCAGTTCTTC. Its protein is CATCRDPQEQFF. The chain recombines TRBV15 with TRBJ2-1; no firm D call. Germline CDR1 and CDR2: LNHNV and YYDKDF (reference sequence). The CDR3 totals 12 residues.

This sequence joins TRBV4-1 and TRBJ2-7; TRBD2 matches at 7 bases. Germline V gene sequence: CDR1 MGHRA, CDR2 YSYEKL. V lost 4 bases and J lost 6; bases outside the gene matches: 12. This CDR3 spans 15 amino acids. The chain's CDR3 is CASSPLAREPPEQYF. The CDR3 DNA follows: TGCGCCAGCAGCCCCCTTGCGCGGGAGCCACCCGAGCAGTACTTC.

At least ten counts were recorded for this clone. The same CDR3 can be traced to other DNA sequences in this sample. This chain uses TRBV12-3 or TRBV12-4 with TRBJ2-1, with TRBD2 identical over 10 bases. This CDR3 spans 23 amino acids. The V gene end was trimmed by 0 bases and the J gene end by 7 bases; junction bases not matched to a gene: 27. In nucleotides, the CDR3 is TGTGCCAGCAGTTTAGCGCTACACTTTGCCGGACTAGCGGACAGAAGCGGGATGAATGAGCAGTTCTTC. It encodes CASSLALHFAGLADRSGMNEQFF.

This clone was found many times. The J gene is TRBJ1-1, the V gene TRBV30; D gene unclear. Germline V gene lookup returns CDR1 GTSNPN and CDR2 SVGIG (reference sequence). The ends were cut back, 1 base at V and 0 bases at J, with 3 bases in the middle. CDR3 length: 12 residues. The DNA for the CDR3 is TGTGCCTGGAGTGGGATGAACACTGAAGCTTTCTTT. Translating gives CAWSGMNTEAFF.

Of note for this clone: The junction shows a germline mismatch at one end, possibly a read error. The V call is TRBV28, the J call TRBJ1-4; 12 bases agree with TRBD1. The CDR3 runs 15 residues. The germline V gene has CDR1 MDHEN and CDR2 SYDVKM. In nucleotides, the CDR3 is TGTGCCAGCAGTTTGGGACAGGGGGCTAATGAAGAACTGTTTTTT. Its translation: CASSLGQGANEELFF.